The entry below describes one T cell receptor (beta chain). Sequencing used immunoSEQ multiplex PCR; TCRdb keeps in-frame clones, though not all of them. The table lists some 71,000 clones, roughly 89% of them singletons. This record comes from a study of control samples from healthy donors and cancer patients. This CDR3 is built from 13 residues. Trimming took off 11 bases at V and 10 bases at J, with 23 bases between the two ends. The germline V gene encodes CDR1 MNHEY and CDR2 SVGAGI. The chain has TRBV6-5 and TRBJ1-1, with no clear D. The sample taken for sequencing was PBMCs. The sequence derives from a man in his sixties with lung cancer. The CDR3 region has the DNA TGTGCCGTAGCCCTCCCCGGGCGCCCGACAGCTTTCTTT. Protein product: CAVALPGRPTAFF.